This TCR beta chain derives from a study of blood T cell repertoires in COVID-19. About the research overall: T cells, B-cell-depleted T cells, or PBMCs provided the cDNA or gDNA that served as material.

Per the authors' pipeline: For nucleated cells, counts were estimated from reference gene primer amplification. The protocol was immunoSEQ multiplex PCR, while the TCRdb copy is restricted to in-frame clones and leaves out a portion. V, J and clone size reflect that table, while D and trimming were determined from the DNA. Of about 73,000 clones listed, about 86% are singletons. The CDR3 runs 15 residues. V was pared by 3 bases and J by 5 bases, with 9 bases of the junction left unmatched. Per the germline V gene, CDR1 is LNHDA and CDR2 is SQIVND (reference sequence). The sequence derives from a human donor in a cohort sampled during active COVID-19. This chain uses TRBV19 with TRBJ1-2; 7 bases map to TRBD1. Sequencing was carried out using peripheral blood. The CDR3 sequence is CASSILVGTAYGYTF. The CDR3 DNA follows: TGTGCCAGTAGTATTTTAGTCGGGACAGCGTATGGCTACACCTTC.